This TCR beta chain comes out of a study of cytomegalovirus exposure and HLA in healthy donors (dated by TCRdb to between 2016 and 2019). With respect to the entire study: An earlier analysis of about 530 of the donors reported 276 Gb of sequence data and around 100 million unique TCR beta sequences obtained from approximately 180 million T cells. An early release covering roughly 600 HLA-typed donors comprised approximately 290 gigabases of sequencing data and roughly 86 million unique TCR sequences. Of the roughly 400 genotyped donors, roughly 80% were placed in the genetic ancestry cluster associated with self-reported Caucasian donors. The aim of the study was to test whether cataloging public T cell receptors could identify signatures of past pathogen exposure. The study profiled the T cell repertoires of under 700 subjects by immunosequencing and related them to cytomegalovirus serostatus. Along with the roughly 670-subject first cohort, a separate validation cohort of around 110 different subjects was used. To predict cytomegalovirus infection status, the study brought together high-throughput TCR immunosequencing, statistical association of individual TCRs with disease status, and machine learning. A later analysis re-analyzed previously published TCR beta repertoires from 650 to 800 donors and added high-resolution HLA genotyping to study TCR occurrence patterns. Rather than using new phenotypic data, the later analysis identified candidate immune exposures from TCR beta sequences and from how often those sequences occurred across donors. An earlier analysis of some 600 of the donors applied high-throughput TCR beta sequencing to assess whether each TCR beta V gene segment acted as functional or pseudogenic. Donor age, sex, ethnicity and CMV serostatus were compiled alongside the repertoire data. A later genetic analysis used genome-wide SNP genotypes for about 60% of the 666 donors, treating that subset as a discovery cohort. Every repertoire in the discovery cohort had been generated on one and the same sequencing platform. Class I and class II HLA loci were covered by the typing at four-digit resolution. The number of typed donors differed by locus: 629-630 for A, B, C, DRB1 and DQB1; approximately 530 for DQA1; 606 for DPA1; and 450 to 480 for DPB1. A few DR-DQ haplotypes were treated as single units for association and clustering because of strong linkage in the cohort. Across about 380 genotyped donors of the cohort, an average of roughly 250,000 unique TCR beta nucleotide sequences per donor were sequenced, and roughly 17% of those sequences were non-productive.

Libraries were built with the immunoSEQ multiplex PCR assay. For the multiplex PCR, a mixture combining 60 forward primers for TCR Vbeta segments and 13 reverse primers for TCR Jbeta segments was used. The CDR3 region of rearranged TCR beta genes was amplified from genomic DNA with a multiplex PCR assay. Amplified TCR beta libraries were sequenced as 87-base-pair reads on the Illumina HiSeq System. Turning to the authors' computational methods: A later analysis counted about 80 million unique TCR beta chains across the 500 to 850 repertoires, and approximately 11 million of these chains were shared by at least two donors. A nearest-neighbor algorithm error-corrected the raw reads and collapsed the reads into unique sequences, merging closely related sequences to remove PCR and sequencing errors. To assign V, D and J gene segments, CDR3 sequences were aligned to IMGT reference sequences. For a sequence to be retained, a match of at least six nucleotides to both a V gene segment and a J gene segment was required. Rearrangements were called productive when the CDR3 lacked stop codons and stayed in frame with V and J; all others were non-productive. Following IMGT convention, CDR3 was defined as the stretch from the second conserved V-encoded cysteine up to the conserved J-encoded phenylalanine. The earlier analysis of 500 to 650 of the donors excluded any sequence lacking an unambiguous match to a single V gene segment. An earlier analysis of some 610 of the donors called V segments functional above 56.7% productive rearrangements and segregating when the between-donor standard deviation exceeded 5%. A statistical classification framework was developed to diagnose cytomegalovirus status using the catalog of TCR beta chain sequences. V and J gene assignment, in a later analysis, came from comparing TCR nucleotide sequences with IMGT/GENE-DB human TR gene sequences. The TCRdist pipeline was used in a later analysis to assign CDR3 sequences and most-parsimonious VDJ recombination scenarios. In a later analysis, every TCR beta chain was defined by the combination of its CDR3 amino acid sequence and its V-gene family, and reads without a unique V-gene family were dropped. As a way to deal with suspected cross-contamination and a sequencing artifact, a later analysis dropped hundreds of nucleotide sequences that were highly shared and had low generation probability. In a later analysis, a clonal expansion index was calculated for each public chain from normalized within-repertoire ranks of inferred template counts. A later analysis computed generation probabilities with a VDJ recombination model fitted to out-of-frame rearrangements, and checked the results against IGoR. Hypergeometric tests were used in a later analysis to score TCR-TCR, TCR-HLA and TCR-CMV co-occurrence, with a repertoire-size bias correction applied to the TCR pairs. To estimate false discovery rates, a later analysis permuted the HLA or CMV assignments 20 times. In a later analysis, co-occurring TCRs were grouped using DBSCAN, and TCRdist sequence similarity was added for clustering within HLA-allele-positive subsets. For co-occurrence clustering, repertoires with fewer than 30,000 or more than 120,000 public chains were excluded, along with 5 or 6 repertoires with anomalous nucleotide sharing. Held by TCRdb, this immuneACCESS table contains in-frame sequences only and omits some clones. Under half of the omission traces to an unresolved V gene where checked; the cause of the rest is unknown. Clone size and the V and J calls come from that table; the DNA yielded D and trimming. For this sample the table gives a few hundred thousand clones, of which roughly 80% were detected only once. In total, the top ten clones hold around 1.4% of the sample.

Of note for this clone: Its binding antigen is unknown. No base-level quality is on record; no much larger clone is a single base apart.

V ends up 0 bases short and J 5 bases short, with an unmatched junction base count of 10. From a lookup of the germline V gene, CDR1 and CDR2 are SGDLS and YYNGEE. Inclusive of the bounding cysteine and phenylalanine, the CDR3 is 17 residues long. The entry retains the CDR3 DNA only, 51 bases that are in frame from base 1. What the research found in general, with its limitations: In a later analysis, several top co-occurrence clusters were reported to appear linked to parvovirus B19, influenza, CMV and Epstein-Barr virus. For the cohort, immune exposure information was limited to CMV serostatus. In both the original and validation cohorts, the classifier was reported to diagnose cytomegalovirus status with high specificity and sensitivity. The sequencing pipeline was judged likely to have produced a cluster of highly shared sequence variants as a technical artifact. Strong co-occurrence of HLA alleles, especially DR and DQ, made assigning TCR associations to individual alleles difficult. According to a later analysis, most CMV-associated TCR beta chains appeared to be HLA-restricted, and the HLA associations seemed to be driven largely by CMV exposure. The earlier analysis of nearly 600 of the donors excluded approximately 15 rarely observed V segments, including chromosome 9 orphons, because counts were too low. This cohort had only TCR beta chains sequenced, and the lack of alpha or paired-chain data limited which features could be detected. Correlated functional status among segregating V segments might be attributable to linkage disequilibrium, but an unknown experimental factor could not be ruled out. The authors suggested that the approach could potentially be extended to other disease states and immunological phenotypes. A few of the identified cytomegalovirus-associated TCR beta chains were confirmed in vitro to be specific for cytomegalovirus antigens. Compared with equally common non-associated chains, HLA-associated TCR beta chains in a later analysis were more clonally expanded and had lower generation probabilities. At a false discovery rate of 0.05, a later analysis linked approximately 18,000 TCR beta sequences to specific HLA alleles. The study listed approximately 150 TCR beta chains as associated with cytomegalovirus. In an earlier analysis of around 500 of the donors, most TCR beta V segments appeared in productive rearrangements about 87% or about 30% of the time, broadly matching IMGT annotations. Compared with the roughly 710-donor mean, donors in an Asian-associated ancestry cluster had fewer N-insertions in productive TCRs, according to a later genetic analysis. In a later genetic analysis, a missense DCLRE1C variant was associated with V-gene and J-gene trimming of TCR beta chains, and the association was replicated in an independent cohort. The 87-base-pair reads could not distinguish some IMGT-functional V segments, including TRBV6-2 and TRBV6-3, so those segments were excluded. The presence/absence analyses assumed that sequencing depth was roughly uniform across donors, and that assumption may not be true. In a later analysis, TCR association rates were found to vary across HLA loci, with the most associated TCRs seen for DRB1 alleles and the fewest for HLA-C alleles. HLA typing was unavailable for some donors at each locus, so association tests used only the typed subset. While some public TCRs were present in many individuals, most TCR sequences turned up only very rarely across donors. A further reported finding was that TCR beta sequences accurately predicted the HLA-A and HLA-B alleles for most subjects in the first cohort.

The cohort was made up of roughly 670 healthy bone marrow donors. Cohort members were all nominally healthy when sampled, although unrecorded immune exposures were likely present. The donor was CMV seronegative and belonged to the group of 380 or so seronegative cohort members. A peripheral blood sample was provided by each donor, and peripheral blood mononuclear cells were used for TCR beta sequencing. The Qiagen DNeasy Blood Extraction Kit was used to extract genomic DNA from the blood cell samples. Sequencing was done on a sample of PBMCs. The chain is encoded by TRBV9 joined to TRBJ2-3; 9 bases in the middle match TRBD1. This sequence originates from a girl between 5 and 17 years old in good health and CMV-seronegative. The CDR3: CASSVAQGARFGDTQYF. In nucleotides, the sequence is TGTGCCAGCAGCGTAGCACAGGGGGCTAGGTTTGGAGATACGCAGTATTTT.